The 29 T cell receptor beta chains presented below share a single source sample, sequenced in a study of shared clonotypes between healthy human individuals. Profiling relied on immunoSEQ multiplex PCR, and the TCRdb table lists in-frame clones only, not all of them. This repertoire shows about 690,000 clones, 90% found once; its top ten account for 30% to 35%. The sample was memory CD8+ T cells from PBMCs. Stated subset: CD45RO+ cells pooled with CCR7-negative TemRA cells. The receptor source for this set is a man younger than 35 in good health. Some clones in this sample may be carry-over from other donors' samples.

This clone appeared once. Other DNA sequences in the sample encode the same CDR3. The V call is TRBV27, the J call TRBJ2-7; TRBD1 agrees at 8 bases. This CDR3 is 14 amino acids long. Germline assignment: CDR1 MNHEY and CDR2 SMNVEV (reference sequence). Trimming removed 5 bases from V and 4 bases from J; junction bases left unmatched: 7. The CDR3 protein is CASSPRTGTYEQYF. The CDR3 coding sequence is TGTGCCAGCAGTCCACGGACAGGGACGTACGAGCAGTACTTC.

The chain's CDR3 is CASSLGPSETQYF. The CDR3 region has the DNA TGTGCCAGCAGCTTGGGGCCGTCGGAGACCCAGTACTTC. J is TRBJ2-5 and V is TRBV5-6; D gene ambiguous. The CDR3 extends over 13 amino acids. Germline CDR1 reads SGHDT; CDR2 reads YYEEEE. Trimming removed 0 bases at V and 5 bases at J, with 8 bases between.

The V call is TRBV9, the J call TRBJ1-3, with D perhaps TRBD1 (6 bases). The CDR3 consists of 16 residues. V lost 3 bases, J lost 2 bases, and 15 bases lay in between. Germline CDR1 and CDR2: SGDLS and YYNGEE. The CDR3 DNA reads as TGTGCCAGCAGCGGGCCGAACAGGGAACCTGGAAACACCATATATTTT. This translates into CASSGPNREPGNTIYF.

This chain links TRBV27 with TRBJ2-1; D is possibly TRBD2 (6 bases). Trimming shortened V by 10 bases and J by 10 bases, and 23 bases separated the two germline ends. This CDR3 has 14 residues. CDR1 and CDR2 (germline): MNHEY, SMNVEV (reference sequence). CDR3 region: CATGEQNHGGEQFF. CDR3 in DNA: TGTGCCACAGGCGAACAAAACCACGGGGGAGAGCAGTTCTTC.

This sequence joins TRBV28 and TRBJ2-7, with 9 bases matching TRBD1. Trimming took 6 bases from V and 3 from J; bases not matched to a gene: 6. CDR1 and CDR2 from the germline V gene are MDHEN and SYDVKM. There are 14 residues in the CDR3. CDR3 nucleotide sequence: TGTGCCAGCAGCCACAGGGGACAGGGCTACGAGCAGTACTTC. It specifies CASSHRGQGYEQYF.

This clone was recorded only once. The V and J genes are TRBV7-8 and TRBJ2-7; 9 bases line up with TRBD1. The junction had 7 bases not matched to a gene; V was cut back by 5 bases and J by 5 bases. Per the germline V gene, CDR1 is SGHVS and CDR2 is FQNEAQ. The CDR3 length is 14 residues. The CDR3 spells CASSPDRGSHEQYF. The CDR3 DNA sequence: TGTGCCAGCAGCCCGGACAGGGGATCCCACGAGCAGTACTTC.

The gene calls are TRBV9 and TRBJ2-1, with D hard to call. Germline loops: CDR1 SGDLS, CDR2 YYNGEE. Trimming pared 1 base from V and 3 bases from J, leaving 8 bases between. CDR3 length equals 14 residues. CDR3 in amino acids: CASSVYISYNEQFF. CDR3 nucleotide sequence: TGTGCCAGCAGCGTATATATAAGCTACAATGAGCAGTTCTTC.

The gene calls are TRBV10-1 and TRBJ2-3; 10 positions match TRBD2. With 4 bases clipped from V and 3 bases from J, the junction kept 7 bases outside the gene matches. The V gene's germline CDR1 is WNHNN and CDR2 SYGVQD (reference sequence). CDR3 length: 16 amino acids. CDR3 loop: CASSGAAGGPTDTQYF. For the CDR3, the DNA is TGCGCCAGCAGTGGAGCAGCGGGAGGGCCTACAGATACGCAGTATTTT.

V is TRBV10-3 and J is TRBJ1-2; 9 bases are a match to TRBD1. CDR1 and CDR2 (germline): ENHRY, SYGVKD. The V segment lost 7 bases and the J segment 2 bases; nucleotides outside the gene matches: 5. The CDR3 extends over 14 amino acids. The CDR3 region is CAITIDRGNYGYTF. As DNA, the CDR3 is TGTGCCATCACTATCGACAGGGGGAACTATGGCTACACCTTC.

The chain has TRBV29-1 and TRBJ1-2; D uncertain. The CDR3 covers 15 residues. The V and J ends lost 6 bases and 0 bases respectively, with 17 bases between them. Germline-derived CDR1 and CDR2 are SQVTM and ANQGSEA. CDR3 DNA: TGCAGCGTCGGCCAGTTGAAGGATTCTAACTATGGCTACACCTTC. It yields the protein CSVGQLKDSNYGYTF.

The CDR3 is CASSPPVQANYEQYF. Here the CDR3 DNA reads TGTGCCAGCTCACCCCCCGTGCAGGCGAACTACGAGCAGTACTTC. The V gene is TRBV18, the J gene TRBJ2-7; D gene ambiguous. Per germline, CDR1 KGHSH and CDR2 LQKENI. The V gene lost 3 bases and the J gene lost 3 bases, with 15 bases spanning the gap. The CDR3 has 15 amino acids.

In its sample, this clone was seen a few times. V and J are TRBV4-2 and TRBJ2-7; D unresolved. The CDR3 is 21 amino acids. CDR1 is LGHNA and CDR2 is YNFKEQ in the germline V gene. V shed 3 bases and J shed 0 bases, with 30 bases lying between them. CDR3 nucleotide sequence: TGTGCCAGCAGCCAGGCCCCAAAAGGGTTGGAGTCCCACCTTTACTCCTACGAGCAGTACTTC. It encodes CASSQAPKGLESHLYSYEQYF.

V and J are TRBV19 and TRBJ1-5; D not certain. The germline gives CDR1 LNHDA, CDR2 SQIVND (reference sequence). V lost 7 bases and J lost 0, with 7 bases in between. The CDR3 has 13 amino acids. CDR3 nucleotides: TGTGCCAGTAAAACAGCTAGCAATCAGCCCCAGCATTTT. It codes for CASKTASNQPQHF.

This rearrangement joins TRBV7-2 to TRBJ2-3; possibly TRBD1 for D (5 bases). CDR3 size: 16 residues. CDR1 SGHTA and CDR2 FQGNSA come from the germline V gene. Between the trimmed V and J ends, which lost 1 base and 2 bases, there was a span of 13 bases. In DNA, the CDR3 is TGTGCCAGCAGCTTAGTGGTCAGGGTGGACACAGATACGCAGTATTTT. Its protein product is CASSLVVRVDTDTQYF.

To note about this clone: Other DNA sequences in this specimen translate into the identical CDR3. The chain combines TRBV7-2 with TRBJ2-7; the D is unclear. The V gene lost 2 bases and the J gene lost 3 bases, with 5 bases spanning the gap. The CDR3 has 12 amino acids. CDR1 and CDR2 from the germline V gene are SGHTA and FQGNSA. The CDR3 here is CASSLPHYEQYF. In DNA form, the CDR3 reads TGTGCCAGCAGCTTACCTCACTACGAGCAGTACTTC.

The chain has TRBV7-2 and TRBJ1-5, with unresolved D. This CDR3 spans 15 amino acids. CDR1 is SGHTA and CDR2 is FQGNSA in the germline V gene. Trimming took off 8 bases at V and 3 bases at J, with 17 bases between the two ends. Here the CDR3 reads CASGPRAGLNQPQHF. CDR3 nucleotide sequence: TGTGCCAGCGGCCCCCGGGCGGGCCTCAATCAGCCCCAGCATTTT.

The chain links TRBV11-3 to TRBJ2-7; D gene unclear. V lost 5 bases and J lost 7, with 24 bases in between. CDR1 SGHNT and CDR2 YENEEA come from the germline V gene. The CDR3 runs 16 residues. CDR3 nucleotide sequence: TGTGCCAGCAGCCCGAAGGGCACCCCTCTCCGGAGAGAGCAGTACTTC. Translated: CASSPKGTPLRREQYF.

The rearrangement links TRBV5-1 to TRBJ2-6, with 7 bases matching TRBD1. The CDR3 has 16 amino acids. The ends lost 4 bases at V and 0 bases at J; junction bases unmatched: 4. Germline V gives CDR1 SGHRS, CDR2 YFSETQ. DNA of the CDR3: TGCGCCAGCAGCAGGACAGGTCTCTCTGGGGCCAACGTCCTGACTTTC. Translated: CASSRTGLSGANVLTF.

This sequence joins TRBV7-9 and TRBJ1-2; a possible D gene is TRBD1 (6 bases). Germline CDR1 reads SEHNR; CDR2 reads FQNEAQ (reference sequence). The CDR3 covers 14 residues. Trimming shortened V by 8 bases and J by 2 bases, and 15 bases separated the two germline ends. The CDR3 loop reads CASASGTLNYGYTF. CDR3 DNA sequence: TGTGCCAGCGCGTCCGGGACACTGAACTATGGCTACACCTTC.

The V gene is TRBV19, the J gene TRBJ2-1; D not resolved. Trimming stripped 3 bases from V and 4 bases from J, with 16 bases between. The CDR3 covers 16 residues. The germline V gene encodes CDR1 LNHDA and CDR2 SQIVND (reference sequence). The CDR3 reads CASSMDSGLVYNEQFF. The CDR3 region has the DNA TGTGCCAGTAGTATGGATTCTGGGCTAGTTTACAATGAGCAGTTCTTC.

The chain employs TRBV7-9 and TRBJ2-5; 7 bases fit TRBD2. Looked up from germline, CDR1 is SEHNR and CDR2 is FQNEAQ (reference sequence). V lost 4 bases to trimming and J lost 9 bases; unmatched junction nucleotides: 11. This CDR3 has 14 amino acids. CDR3 region: CASSWEGLQDAQYF. Here the CDR3 DNA reads TGTGCCAGCAGCTGGGAGGGATTGCAAGACGCCCAGTACTTC. Variable domain in full (rest from reference TRBV7-9 and TRBJ2-5): DTGVSQNPRHKITKRGQNVTFRCDPISEHNRLYWYRQTLGQGPEFLTYFQNEAQLEKSRLLSDRFSAERPKGSFSTLEIQRTEQGDSAMYLCASSWEGLQDAQYFGPGTRLLVL.

V usage is TRBV6-5 and J usage is TRBJ2-4; TRBD1 matches at 8 bases. J lost 5 bases, V lost 8 bases, and 8 bases had no gene match. The germline V gene encodes CDR1 MNHEY and CDR2 SVGAGI. There are 14 residues in the CDR3. CDR3 sequence: CASLKGQAENIQYF. CDR3 coding DNA: TGTGCCAGCTTAAAGGGACAGGCCGAAAACATTCAGTACTTC.

The chain is built from TRBV7-6 and TRBJ2-5; D possibly corresponds to TRBD1 (6 bases). CDR1 is SGHVS and CDR2 is FNYEAQ in the germline V gene. V was pared by 0 bases and J by 5 bases, with 13 bases between. The CDR3 consists of 15 residues. The DNA for the CDR3 is TGTGCCAGCAGCTTAGCGTCAGGGGTTCGCGAGACCCAGTACTTC. Translating it yields CASSLASGVRETQYF.

The V call is TRBV27, the J call TRBJ2-3; no reliable D call. Germline CDR1 reads MNHEY; CDR2 reads SMNVEV (reference sequence). CDR3 size: 11 residues. Trimming shortened V by 9 bases and J by 6 bases, and 10 bases separated the two germline ends. CDR3 sequence (DNA): TGTGCCAGTACCGGTGGGGATACGCAGTATTTT. Its translation is CASTGGDTQYF.

The chain uses TRBV13 and TRBJ1-2; unclear D gene. Per the germline V gene, CDR1 is PRHDT and CDR2 is FYEKMQ (reference sequence). The CDR3 has 12 amino acids. Trimming took 5 bases from V and 8 from J, leaving 12 bases between them. As DNA, the CDR3 is TGTGCCAGCAGCCTCCCAATCGGAGGCTACACCTTC. This encodes CASSLPIGGYTF.

The V gene is TRBV7-7, the J gene TRBJ2-3; D gene unclear. The germline CDR1 and CDR2 sequences are SSHAT and FNYEAQ (reference sequence). The CDR3 consists of 15 residues. Deletions cut 1 base from V and 2 bases from J, with 10 bases between. CDR3 DNA sequence: TGTGCCAGCAGCTTAGTCGCGGACCCCACAGATACGCAGTATTTT. Amino acid sequence: CASSLVADPTDTQYF.

Concerning this clone itself: Compared with germline, one end of the junction differs, possibly owing to a read error. The V and J genes are TRBV11-2 and TRBJ2-2; a weak D match, TRBD1 (5 bases). Germline lookup yields CDR1 SGHAT and CDR2 FQNNGV. The CDR3 is 11 amino acids. CDR3: CASSFGAQVDF. CDR3 DNA sequence: TGTGCCAGCAGCTTCGGAGCACAGGTGGATTTT.

The J gene is TRBJ2-3, the V gene TRBV27, with TRBD2 identical over 7 bases. V shed 6 bases and J 0 bases; nucleotides not matched to a gene: 9. Germline CDR1 reads MNHEY; CDR2 reads SMNVEV (reference sequence). The CDR3 extends over 16 amino acids. The DNA for the CDR3 is TGTGCCAGCAGCTCCGGGACTAACCCCAGCACAGATACGCAGTATTTT. Its protein product is CASSSGTNPSTDTQYF.

The rearrangement uses TRBV6-5 and TRBJ1-1; D is unresolved. Trimming shortened V by 0 bases and J by 4 bases, and 12 bases separated the two germline ends. The length of the CDR3 is 15 residues. Germline values: CDR1 MNHEY, CDR2 SVGAGI. CDR3 nucleotides: TGTGCCAGCAGTTACTCGGTCCCCCCGGGCACTGAAGCTTTCTTT. This encodes CASSYSVPPGTEAFF.